The present TCR beta chain was sequenced within a study of T cells after yellow fever vaccination. A note on this clonotype: The antigen is not known.

The study, taken as a whole, reports: Most primary-vaccination clones recurred post-booster (approximately 96% CD4, around 90% CD8).

In germline, CDR1 is KGHDR, CDR2 SFDVKD. The V segment lost 3 bases and the J segment 5 bases; nucleotides outside the gene matches: 6. CDR3 length: 16 residues. MiXCR, run by TCRdb on the 5' RACE reads, gives a single entry per CDR3 protein. The data show around 350,000 distinct CDR3 sequences, under 7.5% seen once. The chain recombines TRBV24-1 with TRBJ2-1; TRBD1 aligns across 10 bases. The TCR originated in a man aged 25 to 45 who received the YFV17D yellow fever vaccine. Sequencing used PBMCs, obtained 5 days after the yellow fever booster vaccination. Here the CDR3 reads CATSDPPGQGHNEQFF. For the CDR3, the DNA is TGTGCCACCAGTGATCCGCCGGGACAGGGGCACAATGAGCAGTTCTTC.